Following are 10 T cell receptor beta chains from one sample sequenced in a study of blood T cell repertoires in COVID-19. Sequenced by immunoSEQ multiplex PCR; TCRdb stores in-frame clones only, minus some. The sample holds 15,000 to 20,000 clones, approximately 89% seen once. The sample consisted of peripheral blood. The source is a human donor in a cohort sampled during active COVID-19.

CDR3 region: CASSLGGERYNEQFF. The CDR3 DNA reads as TGTGCCAGCAGCTTAGGGGGCGAGAGATACAATGAGCAGTTCTTC. The V and J genes are TRBV7-9 and TRBJ2-1; a possible D gene is TRBD1 (5 bases). The CDR3 has 15 residues. The germline V gene has CDR1 SEHNR and CDR2 FQNEAQ (reference sequence). V lost 1 base and J 4 bases, leaving 11 bases between the germline ends.

V is TRBV27 and J is TRBJ2-7, with 7 bases that match TRBD1. Germline CDR1 reads MNHEY; CDR2 reads SMNVEV (reference sequence). The CDR3 length is 15 residues. Trimming removed 4 bases from V and 0 bases from J; junction bases left unmatched: 6. CDR3 DNA: TGTGCCAGCAGTTCACGGGACAGACCCTCCTACGAGCAGTACTTC. Its translation is CASSSRDRPSYEQYF.

The chain links TRBV11-2 to TRBJ2-7; a possible D gene is TRBD1 (6 bases). CDR1 and CDR2 (germline): SGHAT, FQNNGV. This CDR3 is built from 13 residues. V was pared by 5 bases and J by 8 bases, with 16 bases between. DNA for the CDR3: TGTGCCAGCAGCCCCCTCCGACAGGTCAAGCAGTACTTC. This translates into CASSPLRQVKQYF.

CDR3 DNA sequence: TGCAGTGCTAGTACAGGAGAGGAGTCGACAGATACGCAGTATTTT. This gives the protein CSASTGEESTDTQYF. The rearrangement uses TRBV20-1 and TRBJ2-3; weak D call: TRBD1 (5 bases). The CDR3 has 15 residues. V lost 3 bases to trimming and J lost 3 bases, with 16 bases between them. Looked up from germline, CDR1 is DFQATT and CDR2 is SNEGSKA (reference sequence).

The V and J genes are TRBV18 and TRBJ1-4; 7 positions agree with TRBD1. V shed 2 bases, J shed 1 base, and the junction held 4 bases outside the gene matches. CDR1 is KGHSH, CDR2 LQKENI, per germline. The CDR3 has 16 residues. The DNA for the CDR3 is TGTGCCAGCTCACCATTACAGGGGAGAACTAATGAAAAACTGTTTTTT. As protein: CASSPLQGRTNEKLFF.

V gene TRBV5-4 combines with J gene TRBJ2-7, with 12 bases matching TRBD2. This CDR3 contains 16 residues. CDR1 and CDR2 from the germline V gene are SGHNT and YYREEE (reference sequence). Trimming removed 4 bases from V and 0 bases from J; junction bases left unmatched: 5. CDR3 bases: TGTGCCAGCAGCGCCAGACTAGCGGGAGTCTCCTACGAGCAGTACTTC. Its translation: CASSARLAGVSYEQYF.

The chain is built from TRBV5-1 and TRBJ1-2; 7 bases match TRBD1. Germline V gives CDR1 SGHRS, CDR2 YFSETQ. The trim removed 1 base at V and 4 bases at J, leaving 7 bases unmatched. There are 15 residues in the CDR3. CDR3 residues: CASSLLGGSGYGYTF. The CDR3 DNA reads as TGCGCCAGCAGCTTGTTAGGGGGCAGTGGCTATGGCTACACCTTC.

A word on this clone: At the DNA level, this CDR3 is encoded by other sequences in the same sample as well. The V and J genes are TRBV19 and TRBJ2-7, with 9 bases aligning to TRBD1. Trimming at V came to 6 bases and at J to 1 base, leaving 7 bases not matched to a gene. Germline CDR1 reads LNHDA; CDR2 reads SQIVND (reference sequence). CDR3 length equals 15 residues. CDR3 protein: CASSPGTGLSYEQYF. DNA of the CDR3: TGTGCCAGTAGCCCGGGGACAGGGTTGTCCTACGAGCAGTACTTC.

The chain recombines TRBV5-6 with TRBJ2-5; D is possibly TRBD2 (5 bases). With 3 bases removed from V and 5 bases from J, the gap between germline ends came to 14 bases. The CDR3 is made up of 14 amino acids. The V gene's germline CDR1 is SGHDT and CDR2 YYEEEE. The DNA of the CDR3 is TGTGCCAGCAGCTGGAGGACGGGATCGGAGACCCAGTACTTC. Translated, it gives CASSWRTGSETQYF.

The chain employs TRBV3-1 (or the pseudogene TRBV3-2) and TRBJ2-6; D may be TRBD1 (6 bases). CDR1 is LGHDT and CDR2 is YNNKEL in the germline V gene (reference sequence). Deletions cut 4 bases from V and 6 bases from J, with 25 bases between. The CDR3 covers 19 residues. In nucleotides, the CDR3 is TGTGCCAGCAGCCCTCACAGGATATCCCTAGGGGGAGAGGCCAACGTCCTGACTTTC. It translates to CASSPHRISLGGEANVLTF.